This TCR beta chain was sequenced for a study of T cells after somatic rescue of genetic block. Method: immunoSEQ multiplex PCR; TCRdb's copy keeps in-frame clones and lacks some. Among several thousand clones listed, around 80% were seen once. Trimming removed 5 bases at V and 2 bases at J, with 9 bases between. From germline, CDR1 is SGHRS and CDR2 YFSETQ. CDR3 size: 13 residues. Material for sequencing was peripheral blood mononuclear cells (PBMCs). This receptor was taken from a boy aged 5-17 years. V is TRBV5-1 and J is TRBJ2-3; a weak D match, TRBD2 (5 bases). In DNA form, the CDR3 reads TGCGCCAGCAGGGAGGAGAACACAGATACGCAGTATTTT. This sequence encodes CASREENTDTQYF. The whole variable domain, remainder taken from reference TRBV5-1 and TRBJ2-3, is KAGVTQTPRYLIKTRGQQVTLSCSPISGHRSVSWYQQTPGQGLQFLFEYFSETQRNKGNFPGRFSGRQFSNSRSEMNVSTLELGDSALYLCASREENTDTQYFGPGTRLTVL.